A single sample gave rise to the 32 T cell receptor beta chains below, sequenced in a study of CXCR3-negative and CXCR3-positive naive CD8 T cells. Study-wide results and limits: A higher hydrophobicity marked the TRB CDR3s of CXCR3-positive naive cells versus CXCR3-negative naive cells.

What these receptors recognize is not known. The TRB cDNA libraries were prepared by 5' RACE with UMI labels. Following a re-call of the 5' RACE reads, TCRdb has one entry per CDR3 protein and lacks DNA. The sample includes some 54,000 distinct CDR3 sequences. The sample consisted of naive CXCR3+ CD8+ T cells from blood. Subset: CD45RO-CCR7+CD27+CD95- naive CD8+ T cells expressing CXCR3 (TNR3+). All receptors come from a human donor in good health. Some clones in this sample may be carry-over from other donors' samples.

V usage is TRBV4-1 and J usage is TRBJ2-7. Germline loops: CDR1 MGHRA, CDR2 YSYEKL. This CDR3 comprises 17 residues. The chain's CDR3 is CASSQRILAESLYEQYF.

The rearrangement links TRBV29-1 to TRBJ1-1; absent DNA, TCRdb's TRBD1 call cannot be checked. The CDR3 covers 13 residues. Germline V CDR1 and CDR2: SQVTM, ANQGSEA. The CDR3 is CSVDAGSATEAFF.

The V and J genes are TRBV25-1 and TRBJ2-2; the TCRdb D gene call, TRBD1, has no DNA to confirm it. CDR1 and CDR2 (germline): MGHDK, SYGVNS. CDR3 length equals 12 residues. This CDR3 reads CASSVGAGELFF.

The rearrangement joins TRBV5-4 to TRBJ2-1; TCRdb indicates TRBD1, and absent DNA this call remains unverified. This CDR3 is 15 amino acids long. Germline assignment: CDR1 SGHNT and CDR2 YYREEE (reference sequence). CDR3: CASSARTGGYNEQFF.

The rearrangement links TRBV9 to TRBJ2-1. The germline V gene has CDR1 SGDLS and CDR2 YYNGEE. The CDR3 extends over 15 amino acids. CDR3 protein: CASSGSGGAYNEQFF.

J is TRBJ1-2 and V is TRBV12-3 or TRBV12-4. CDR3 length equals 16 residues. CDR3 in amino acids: CASSLASTTASYGYTF.

CDR3 sequence reads: CASSLLGNQPQHF. The chain combines TRBV12-3 or TRBV12-4 with TRBJ1-5. The CDR3 is 13 amino acids.

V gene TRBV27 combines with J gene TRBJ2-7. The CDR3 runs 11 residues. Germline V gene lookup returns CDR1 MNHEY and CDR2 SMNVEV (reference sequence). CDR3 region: CASSFLDEQYF.

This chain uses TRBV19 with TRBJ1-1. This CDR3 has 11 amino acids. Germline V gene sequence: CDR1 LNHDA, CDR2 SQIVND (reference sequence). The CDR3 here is CASIFGTEAFF.

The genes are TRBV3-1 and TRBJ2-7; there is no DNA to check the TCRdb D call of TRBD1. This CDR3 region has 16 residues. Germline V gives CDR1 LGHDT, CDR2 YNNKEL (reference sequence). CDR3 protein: CASSQVLGYRGLEQYF.

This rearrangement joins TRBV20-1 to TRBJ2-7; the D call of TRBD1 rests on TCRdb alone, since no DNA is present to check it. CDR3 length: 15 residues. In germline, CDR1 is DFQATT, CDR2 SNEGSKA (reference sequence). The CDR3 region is CSSPVPGTDVYEQYF.

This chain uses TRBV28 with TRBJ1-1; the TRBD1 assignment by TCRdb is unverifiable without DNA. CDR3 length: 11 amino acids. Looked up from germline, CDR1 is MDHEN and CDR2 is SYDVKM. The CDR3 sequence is CASSPGLKAFF.

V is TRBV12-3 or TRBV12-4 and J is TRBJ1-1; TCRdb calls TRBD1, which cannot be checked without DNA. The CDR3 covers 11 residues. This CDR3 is CASLGGGEAFF.

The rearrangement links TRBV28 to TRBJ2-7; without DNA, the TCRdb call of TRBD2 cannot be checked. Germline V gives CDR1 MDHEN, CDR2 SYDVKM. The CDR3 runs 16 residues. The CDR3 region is CASSPRGGGGPYEQYF. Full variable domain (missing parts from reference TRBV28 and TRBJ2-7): DVKVTQSSRYLVKRTGEKVFLECVQDMDHENMFWYRQDPGLGLRLIYFSYDVKMKEKGDIPEGYSVSREKKERFSLILESASTNQTSMYLCASSPRGGGGPYEQYFGPGTRLTVT.

CDR3 sequence reads: CASGFSGEVWTEAFF. V gene TRBV12-5 combines with J gene TRBJ1-1; absent DNA, TCRdb's TRBD1 call cannot be checked. The V gene's germline CDR1 is LGHNT and CDR2 FRNRAP. The CDR3 length is 15 residues.

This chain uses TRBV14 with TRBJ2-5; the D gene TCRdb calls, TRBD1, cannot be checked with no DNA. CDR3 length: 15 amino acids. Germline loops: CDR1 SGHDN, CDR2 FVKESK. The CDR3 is CASSHRDRGPETQYF.

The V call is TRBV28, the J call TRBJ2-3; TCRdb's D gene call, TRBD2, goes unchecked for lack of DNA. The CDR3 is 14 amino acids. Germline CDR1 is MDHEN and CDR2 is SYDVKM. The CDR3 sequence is CASSRTSITDTQYF.

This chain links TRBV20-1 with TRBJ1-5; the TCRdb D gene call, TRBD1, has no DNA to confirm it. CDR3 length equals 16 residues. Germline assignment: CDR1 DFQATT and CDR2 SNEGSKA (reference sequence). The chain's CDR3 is CSARPTGTYSNQPQHF.

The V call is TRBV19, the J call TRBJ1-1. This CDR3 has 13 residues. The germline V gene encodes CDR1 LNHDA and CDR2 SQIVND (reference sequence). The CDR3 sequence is CASSIGQNTEAFF.

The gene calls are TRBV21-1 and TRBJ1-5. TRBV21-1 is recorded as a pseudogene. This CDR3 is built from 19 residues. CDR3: CASSKPAEAVLLGSQPQHF.

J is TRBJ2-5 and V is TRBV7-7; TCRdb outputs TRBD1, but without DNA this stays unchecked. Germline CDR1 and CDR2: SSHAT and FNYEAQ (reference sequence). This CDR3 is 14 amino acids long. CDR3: CASSFLDRQETQYF.

CDR3 in amino acids: CASSYGSTDTQYF. The V call is TRBV4-1, the J call TRBJ2-3. The V gene's germline CDR1 is MGHRA and CDR2 YSYEKL. The CDR3 totals 13 residues.

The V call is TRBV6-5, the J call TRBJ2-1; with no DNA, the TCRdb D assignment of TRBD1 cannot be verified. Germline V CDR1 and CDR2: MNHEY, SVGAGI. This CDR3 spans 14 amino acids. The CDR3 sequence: CASSGDIYYNEQFF.

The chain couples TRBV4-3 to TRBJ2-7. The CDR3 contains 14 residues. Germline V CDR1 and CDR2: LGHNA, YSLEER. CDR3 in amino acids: CASSQGRGSYEQYF.

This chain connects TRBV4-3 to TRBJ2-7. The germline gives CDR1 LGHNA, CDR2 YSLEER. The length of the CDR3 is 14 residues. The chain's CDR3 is CASSQARSFYEQYF.

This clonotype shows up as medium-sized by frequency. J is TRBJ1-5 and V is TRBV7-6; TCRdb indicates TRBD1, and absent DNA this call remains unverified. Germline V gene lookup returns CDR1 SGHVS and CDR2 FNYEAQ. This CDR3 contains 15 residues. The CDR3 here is CASSLGQGSHQPQHF.

The CDR3 reads CASSVYSNQPQHF. The chain links TRBV6-5 to TRBJ1-5. CDR3 length: 13 amino acids. Germline V lookup: CDR1 MNHEY, CDR2 SVGAGI.

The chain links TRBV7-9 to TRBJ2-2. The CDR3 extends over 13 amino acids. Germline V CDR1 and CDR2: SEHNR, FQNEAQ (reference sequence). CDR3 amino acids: CASSPIAAGELFF.

The chain's CDR3 is CASSIPGHPGMITQYF. The chain joins TRBV28 to TRBJ2-3; with no DNA, the TCRdb D assignment of TRBD1 cannot be verified. Germline V gene sequence: CDR1 MDHEN, CDR2 SYDVKM. This CDR3 has 16 amino acids.

Here the CDR3 reads CSAVPGLAGHNEQFF. The chain carries TRBV29-1 and TRBJ2-1; the TRBD2 assignment by TCRdb is unverifiable without DNA. Germline assignment: CDR1 SQVTM and CDR2 ANQGSEA. The CDR3 is 15 amino acids.

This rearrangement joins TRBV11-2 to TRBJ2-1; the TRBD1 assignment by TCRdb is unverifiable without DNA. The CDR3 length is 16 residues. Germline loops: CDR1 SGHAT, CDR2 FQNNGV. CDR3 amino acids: CASSLEANRAYNEQFF. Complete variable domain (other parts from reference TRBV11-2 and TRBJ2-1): EAGVAQSPRYKIIEKRQSVAFWCNPISGHATLYWYQQILGQGPKLLIQFQNNGVVDDSQLPKDRFSAERLKGVDSTLKIQPAKLEDSAVYLCASSLEANRAYNEQFFGPGTRLTVL.

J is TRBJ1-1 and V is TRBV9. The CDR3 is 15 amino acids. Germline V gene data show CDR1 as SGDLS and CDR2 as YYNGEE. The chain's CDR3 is CASSAGGGLSTEAFF.